This TCR beta chain derives from a study of blood T cell repertoires in COVID-19. Assay used: immunoSEQ multiplex PCR; TCRdb lists only in-frame clones, some missing. The repertoire holds 200,000 to 250,000 clones, with approximately 85% as singletons. Germline V CDR1 and CDR2: SGHAT, FQNNGV. CDR3 size: 13 residues. V was cut by 5 bases and J by 5 bases, with 11 bases left in between. The chain recombines TRBV11-2 with TRBJ2-3; tentatively, D is TRBD1 (6 bases). Sequenced material: peripheral blood. The receptor comes from a woman aged 65 to 85 with COVID-19, enrolled during active disease. CDR3 in amino acids: CASSPPGVDTQYF. The CDR3, as DNA: TGTGCCAGCAGCCCCCCAGGGGTAGATACGCAGTATTTT.